This TCR beta chain derives from a study of blood T cell repertoires in COVID-19. Study overall: COVID-19 samples collected from the United States, Italy and Spain covered acute and convalescent phases. PBMCs, B-cell-depleted T cells, or T cells were the source of the cDNA or gDNA that made up the material.

How the authors handled the data: It was from reference gene primer amplification that nucleated cell counts were estimated. The method was immunoSEQ multiplex PCR; TCRdb's version includes in-frame clones alone and lacks a portion of them. D and trimming were read from the DNA, whereas the V and J calls and clone size are those reported in that table. The table lists approximately 250,000 clones, 86% of them singletons, with 2% to 2.5% in the top ten. The V end was cut by 1 base, the J end by 10 bases, with 11 bases between. The CDR3 is made up of 14 amino acids. Germline CDR1 and CDR2: MGHDK and SYGVNS.

This clonotype was sampled from a man aged 25-45 years who had recovered from COVID-19. The chain is built from TRBV25-1 and TRBJ1-6, with D maybe TRBD1 (5 bases). What was sequenced was peripheral blood. CDR3 in DNA: TGTGCCAGCAGTGAATCGGCAGGGCGGTCACCCCTCCACTTT. Amino acids: CASSESAGRSPLHF. Based on the CDR3 plus reference TRBV25-1 and TRBJ1-6, the full variable domain is EADIYQTPRYLVIGTGKKITLECSQTMGHDKMYWYQQDPGMELHLIHYSYGVNSTEKGDLSSESTVSRIRTEHFPLTLESARPSHTSQYLCASSESAGRSPLHFGNGTRLTVT.